The rows below give T cell receptor beta chains drawn from one sample of a study of blood T cell repertoires in COVID-19. Produced via immunoSEQ multiplex PCR; TCRdb's table is partial and in-frame only. This table has around 170,000 clones, roughly four fifths appearing once. The sequenced material came from PBMCs or T cells enriched from blood (not recorded which). Receptor source: a man aged 45-65 years who had recovered from COVID-19. Each CDR3 is given with its conserved first and last residue. A D gene is named only where the DNA matches it firmly. The size of a clone is reported for some rows only, either as once, few or many, or as a class for expanded clones.

TRBJ1-4,-,TRBD1,TRBV28,TGTGCCAGCAGTCCGAGGACAGGTGGTAATGAAAAACTGTTTTTT,CASSPRTGGNEKLFF
TRBJ2-5,-,TRBD2,TRBV5-1,TGCGCCAGCAGCTTGATGGCGGGGGGAATCCAAGAGACCCAGTACTTC,CASSLMAGGIQETQYF
TRBJ1-2,-,-,TRBV11-2,TGTGCCAGCAGCTTAAACGGGAGAGGTAATGACTATGGCTACACCTTC,CASSLNGRGNDYGYTF
TRBJ2-3,-,TRBD2,TRBV5-1,TGCGCCAGCAGCTTGGTTCCAGCGGGGAGCACAGATACGCAGTATTTT,CASSLVPAGSTDTQYF
TRBJ2-3,once,-,TRBV15,TGTGCCACCAGCAGAGGTCAGGGGAACACAGATACGCAGTATTTT,CATSRGQGNTDTQYF
TRBJ1-4,-,-,TRBV6-5,TGTGCCAGCAGTTACTCGGGGCCACAGTCCAATGAAAAACTGTTTTTT,CASSYSGPQSNEKLFF
TRBJ1-2,few,-,TRBV5-1,TGCGCCAGCAGCTTGGGACAGAACCTAGCTAACTATGGCTACACCTTC,CASSLGQNLANYGYTF
TRBJ1-5,-,-,TRBV3-1/TRBV3-2,TGTGCCAGCAGCCCTAGTAGGCAGTCCCATCAGCCCCAGCATTTT,CASSPSRQSHQPQHF
TRBJ1-6,-,-,TRBV5-4,TGTGCCAGCAGCTTGGCGCAGGGGAATTCACCCCTCCACTTT,CASSLAQGNSPLHF
TRBJ2-3,-,-,TRBV27,TGTGCCAGCAGTTTTCAGGGTAGCACAGATACGCAGTATTTT,CASSFQGSTDTQYF
TRBJ2-2,-,TRBD1,TRBV24-1,TGTGCCACGAGGGGACAGGCGAACACCGGGGAGCTGTTTTTT,CATRGQANTGELFF
TRBJ2-7,-,-,TRBV30,TGTGCCTGGAGGGATGACAGGTCCTACGAGCAGTACTTC,CAWRDDRSYEQYF
TRBJ1-3,-,-,TRBV29-1,TGCAGCGGATCAGGGTCCCTAGGAAACACCATATATTTT,CSGSGSLGNTIYF
TRBJ1-2,-,-,TRBV5-6,TGTGCCAGCAGCTTCTGGGTGGGCGGCTACACCTTC,CASSFWVGGYTF
TRBJ1-4,once,TRBD1,TRBV5-5,TGTGCCAGCAGCTTACGGACAGGGGGGGAAAAACTGTTTTTT,CASSLRTGGEKLFF
TRBJ2-2,-,-,TRBV5-4,TGTGCCAGCAGCCCGAATAGTCATACCGGGGAGCTGTTTTTT,CASSPNSHTGELFF
TRBJ2-2,-,TRBD2,TRBV14,TGTGCCAGCAGCCAAAGGACTAGCCTGAACACCGGGGAGCTGTTTTTT,CASSQRTSLNTGELFF
TRBJ1-3,-,-,TRBV5-1,TGCGCCAGCAGACCCGACCTGGGGGGGCACTCTGGAAACACCATATATTTT,CASRPDLGGHSGNTIYF
TRBJ2-4,once,TRBD1,TRBV3-1/TRBV3-2,TGTGCCAGCAGCCCACACCGGACAGGGAAAAACATTCAGTACTTC,CASSPHRTGKNIQYF
TRBJ2-2,-,TRBD2,TRBV11-2,TGTGCCAGCAGCCGAAGGACTAGCGGGAGTTCGAACACCGGGGAGCTGTTTTTT,CASSRRTSGSSNTGELFF
TRBJ1-1,once,TRBD1,TRBV18,TGTGCCAGCTCGTCCGGGGACAGGGGGAGCACTGAAGCTTTCTTT,CASSSGDRGSTEAFF
TRBJ1-2,-,-,TRBV11-2,TGTGCCAGCAGCGAATATCACGGGGGAGGGCTCTATGGCTACACCTTC,CASSEYHGGGLYGYTF
TRBJ1-2,-,-,TRBV4-3,TGCGCCAGCAGCCAAGACAGGGGTTATGGCTACACCTTC,CASSQDRGYGYTF
TRBJ1-1,-,-,TRBV7-2,TGTGCCAGCAGCTTAGCGGGGTACAGCGGCACTGAAGCTTTCTTT,CASSLAGYSGTEAFF
TRBJ2-2,-,TRBD2,TRBV28,TGTGCCAGCAGTCCATCTAGCGGGGGACACACCGGGGAGCTGTTTTTT,CASSPSSGGHTGELFF
TRBJ1-1,-,TRBD1,TRBV19,TGTGCCAGTACCTTGACAGGGGGGAACACTGAAGCTTTCTTT,CASTLTGGNTEAFF
TRBJ2-2,-,TRBD2,TRBV27,TGTGCCAGCAGTTTATGGGCTAGCGGGGGGACCGGGGAGCTGTTTTTT,CASSLWASGGTGELFF
TRBJ1-1,-,-,TRBV7-9,TGTGCCAGCAGCTTACAGGTGAACACTGAAGCTTTCTTT,CASSLQVNTEAFF
TRBJ2-7,-,-,TRBV5-1,TGCGCCAGCAGCTTGGGGGACGGGAGCCTACGAGAGCAGTACTTC,CASSLGDGSLREQYF
TRBJ2-3,-,TRBD2,TRBV27,TGTGCCAGCAGTTTGGGGGAGGGGGATACGCAGTATTTT,CASSLGEGDTQYF
TRBJ1-1,once,TRBD1,TRBV4-3,TGCGCCAGCAGCCAAGACCCCGACAGGGCTGGCGCTTTCTTT,CASSQDPDRAGAFF
TRBJ2-5,-,-,TRBV28,TGTGCCAGCAGGACTGACCCCCAAGAGACCCAGTACTTC,CASRTDPQETQYF
TRBJ2-6,few,-,TRBV6-1,TGTGCCAGCAGTGAAGACAGCTCTGGGGCCAACGTCCTGACTTTC,CASSEDSSGANVLTF
TRBJ1-2,-,TRBD1,TRBV5-1,TGCGCCAGCAGCTTGGAAGGGACAGTAAACTATGGCTACACCTTC,CASSLEGTVNYGYTF
TRBJ1-3,once,-,TRBV28,TGCTGCGTCGGGGGGCTAGGTGGAAACACCATATATTTT,CCVGGLGGNTIYF
TRBJ1-1,-,TRBD1,TRBV19,TGTGCCAGTATCCAAGGGGGCCAGTTGAACACTGAAGCTTTCTTT,CASIQGGQLNTEAFF
TRBJ1-3,-,-,TRBV29-1,TGCAGCGTTGCTGGACAGCTGGGAAACACCATATATTTT,CSVAGQLGNTIYF
TRBJ1-2,-,TRBD1,TRBV9,TGTGCCAGCAGCGCCAATGACAGGGGTTCCTATTTCTATGGCTACACCTTC,CASSANDRGSYFYGYTF
TRBJ1-1,-,-,TRBV7-6,TGTGCCAGCAGCTCCTACCCGGTACAGGGTGTGTACACTGAAGCTTTCTTT,CASSSYPVQGVYTEAFF
TRBJ2-7,-,-,TRBV10-2,TGCGCCAGCAGTTTAGACCGGGACACATCCTACGAGCAGTACTTC,CASSLDRDTSYEQYF
TRBJ1-1,-,-,TRBV9,TGTGCCAGCAGCGCACAGGGTCTGAACACTGAAGCTTTCTTT,CASSAQGLNTEAFF
TRBJ2-4,-,-,TRBV2,TGTGCCAGCAGTGAAGCGCTAGTTTCCTCGTGGGTGCTTTTC,CASSEALVSSWVLF
TRBJ2-5,once,TRBD1,TRBV2,TGTGCCGGACGGACAGGGGGAGAGACCCAGTACTTC,CAGRTGGETQYF
TRBJ1-5,-,-,TRBV27,TGTGCCAGCAGTCCCCTATCCACCAGCAATCAGCCCCAGCATTTT,CASSPLSTSNQPQHF
TRBJ1-4,-,-,TRBV11-2,TGTGCCAGCAGCCGTCGGGCGGGGGACTTTAATGAAAAACTGTTTTTT,CASSRRAGDFNEKLFF
TRBJ1-2,-,-,TRBV7-2,TGTGCCAGCAGCCCACTCGGACAATCAGCTAACTATGGCTACACCTTC,CASSPLGQSANYGYTF
TRBJ1-2,-,-,TRBV18,TGTGCCAGCTCCCCGGGGGATGGCTACACCTTC,CASSPGDGYTF
TRBJ1-2,-,TRBD1,TRBV20-1,TGCAGTGCTAGTCCCGGGACAGGTTATGGCTACACCTTC,CSASPGTGYGYTF
TRBJ1-1,-,-,TRBV18,TGTGCCAGCTCACCGGACGCGGGCACTGAAGCTTTCTTT,CASSPDAGTEAFF